This T cell receptor beta chain was sequenced for a study of monozygotic twins with inflammatory bowel disease. TCRdb re-called the 5' RACE reads, yielding one record per CDR3 amino acid sequence without DNA. The sample totals about 210,000 distinct CDR3 sequences. Germline-derived CDR1 and CDR2 are SGHAT and FQNNGV. CDR3 size: 15 residues. Points on this clonotype: Its target is not known.

Regarding the study as a whole: People with IBD had fewer clonotypes in common with others than healthy twins did, especially with disease activity. Healthy co-twins exceeded IBD patients in TCRbeta diversity as measured by inverse Simpson.

Unsorted whole blood yielded the total RNA, with T cells left unselected. The chain carries TRBV11-2 and TRBJ1-3; the TCRdb D gene call, TRBD1, has no DNA to confirm it. Sequenced: blood. The receptor comes from a human donor with ulcerative colitis or Crohn's disease, or a healthy co-twin of an affected twin (not recorded which). This chain's CDR3 is CASSLGAGGRNTIYF.